The 32 T cell receptor beta chains presented below share a single source sample, sequenced in a study of T cells after yellow fever vaccination. TCRdb re-called the 5' RACE reads through MiXCR, storing one row per CDR3 protein. In the table there are about 400,000 distinct CDR3 sequences, roughly 6.1% of which are singletons. Here the sequenced sample was PBMCs, taken 5 days after the yellow fever booster vaccination. Receptor source: a man aged 25 to 40 who received the YFV17D yellow fever vaccine.

This clonotype has just a few counts. V and J are TRBV10-3 and TRBJ2-5, with TRBD1 matching 7 bases. The CDR3 is 14 amino acids. The V gene's germline CDR1 is ENHRY and CDR2 SYGVKD. The junction had 5 bases not matched to a gene; V was cut back by 2 bases and J by 5 bases. CDR3 coding DNA: TGTGCCATCAGTGAGGACAGGGCGAGGGAGACCCAGTACTTC. This encodes CAISEDRARETQYF.

This clonotype was counted ten times or more. The V call is TRBV19, the J call TRBJ2-2; D remains unclear. The V end was cut by 8 bases, the J end by 0 bases, with 10 bases between. Germline V lookup: CDR1 LNHDA, CDR2 SQIVND (reference sequence). There are 14 residues in the CDR3. The CDR3 is CASLVSANTGELFF. The CDR3 DNA sequence: TGTGCCAGTCTTGTTTCCGCGAACACCGGGGAGCTGTTTTTT.

This clonotype has ten or more counts. The chain combines TRBV5-1 with TRBJ1-1; TRBD1 aligns across 9 bases. This CDR3 is 15 amino acids long. Trimming cost V 0 bases and J 3 bases; bases outside gene matches: 3. CDR1 is SGHRS, CDR2 YFSETQ, per germline. The CDR3, as DNA: TGCGCCAGCAGCTTGGGAGGGACAGGGCACACTGAAGCTTTCTTT. As protein: CASSLGGTGHTEAFF.

This clonotype was seen a few times. V usage is TRBV18 and J usage is TRBJ2-7, with D possibly matching TRBD1 (5 bases). The CDR3 totals 14 residues. Germline V lookup: CDR1 KGHSH, CDR2 LQKENI. V was clipped by 5 bases and J by 1 base, with 12 bases between them. The CDR3 reads CASSSSDSSYEQYF. The DNA of the CDR3 is TGTGCCAGCTCATCCTCAGACAGTTCCTACGAGCAGTACTTC.

In regard to this clonotype: One end of the junction varies from germline; a read error may be responsible. This chain connects TRBV5-1 to TRBJ2-1; TRBD2 agrees at 14 bases. This CDR3 has 15 amino acids. Germline loops: CDR1 SGHRS, CDR2 YFSETQ. The CDR3 loop reads CASSPGLAGASEHFF. CDR3 bases: TGCGCCAGCAGCCCGGGACTAGCGGGAGCAAGCGAGCATTTCTTC.

The J gene is TRBJ2-2, the V gene TRBV5-1; no clear D gene. Germline values: CDR1 SGHRS, CDR2 YFSETQ. The CDR3 extends over 11 amino acids. Trimming took 8 bases from V and 6 from J, leaving 8 bases between them. The CDR3 sequence: CASREAGELFF. The DNA for the CDR3 is TGCGCCAGTCGAGAAGCCGGGGAGCTGTTTTTT.

The sample holds many counts of this clonotype. CDR3 sequence reads: CASSSQSTDTQYF. The CDR3 region has the DNA TGTGCCAGCAGCTCACAAAGCACAGATACGCAGTATTTT. The rearrangement uses TRBV7-9 and TRBJ2-3; D is ambiguous. This CDR3 has 13 residues. Germline values: CDR1 SEHNR, CDR2 FQNEAQ (reference sequence). The ends were cut back, 4 bases at V and 0 bases at J, with 5 bases in the middle.

The chain is built from TRBV11-1 and TRBJ2-3; possibly TRBD1 for D (5 bases). The CDR3 sequence is 13 residues long. CDR1 and CDR2 (germline): SGHAT, FQDESV (reference sequence). Trimming removed 4 bases from V and 5 bases from J, with 10 bases in between. The CDR3 DNA follows: TGTGCCAGCAGCTCCAGCCAGGGAGATACGCAGTATTTT. Translating it yields CASSSSQGDTQYF.

J is TRBJ1-6 and V is TRBV20-1; 7 bases agree with TRBD1. V was clipped by 5 bases and J by 9 bases; unmatched bases: 13. Germline V gives CDR1 DFQATT, CDR2 SNEGSKA (reference sequence). There are 15 residues in the CDR3. The CDR3 nucleotides are TGCAGTGCTGAGGGGGCCTCCCAGGGGGGTTCACCCCTCCACTTT. Encoded protein: CSAEGASQGGSPLHF.

This clonotype occurred a few times. The V gene is TRBV7-8, the J gene TRBJ2-7; TRBD2 matches at 7 bases. Germline V gene sequence: CDR1 SGHVS, CDR2 FQNEAQ. This CDR3 comprises 16 residues. V lost 2 bases and J lost 4; bases outside the gene matches: 11. The CDR3 reads CASSLPTLAADYEQYF. As DNA, the CDR3 is TGTGCCAGCAGCTTACCCACTCTAGCGGCAGATTACGAGCAGTACTTC.

In its sample, this clonotype was seen a few times. The rearrangement joins TRBV30 to TRBJ1-4; maybe TRBD1 (5 bases). The CDR3 length is 16 residues. V was pared by 4 bases and J by 0 bases, with 15 bases between. From germline, CDR1 is GTSNPN and CDR2 SVGIG (reference sequence). CDR3 protein: CAWKSRDPTTNEKLFF. The CDR3 DNA sequence: TGTGCCTGGAAGTCCCGGGACCCAACAACTAATGAAAAACTGTTTTTT.

This sequence joins TRBV20-1 and TRBJ2-3; TRBD2 matches at 12 bases. The length of the CDR3 is 15 residues. The V gene's germline CDR1 is DFQATT and CDR2 SNEGSKA (reference sequence). V was pared by 6 bases and J by 5 bases, with 9 bases of the junction left unmatched. CDR3 region: CSALRLAGDIDTQYF. In DNA, the CDR3 is TGCAGTGCCCTCCGACTAGCGGGAGATATAGATACGCAGTATTTT.

There are a few counts of this clonotype. This chain uses TRBV5-1 with TRBJ1-1; D perhaps matches TRBD1 (5 bases). The CDR3 sequence is 15 residues long. The germline V and J ends were trimmed by 4 bases and 0 bases, with 13 bases remaining between them. Germline loops: CDR1 SGHRS, CDR2 YFSETQ. CDR3 in amino acids: CASSNDSPVNTEAFF. Written as DNA, the CDR3 is TGCGCCAGCAGCAACGACAGTCCGGTGAACACTGAAGCTTTCTTT.

This clonotype has just a few counts. The rearrangement uses TRBV24-1 and TRBJ2-1; 9 bases map to TRBD2. The germline CDR1 and CDR2 sequences are KGHDR and SFDVKD. The CDR3 spans 15 residues. The junction had 10 bases not matched to a gene; V was cut back by 9 bases and J by 5 bases. The CDR3 DNA reads TGTGCCACCGCGCGCGGGAGGGAGGGTAACAATGAGCAGTTCTTC. It is translated as CATARGREGNNEQFF.

The table lists this clonotype with a few counts. The rearrangement uses TRBV4-3 and TRBJ2-3, with TRBD2 matching over 8 bases. Germline assignment: CDR1 LGHNA and CDR2 YSLEER. Germline trimming cut 5 bases from V and 4 bases from J; bases unmatched to any gene: 8. The CDR3 has 15 amino acids. As DNA, the CDR3 is TGCGCCAGCAGCTCCGGGACTAGAGGTGCAGATACGCAGTATTTT. Translated: CASSSGTRGADTQYF.

This clonotype has a count of ten or more. The chain uses TRBV20-1 and TRBJ2-1; no reliable D call. V gave up 3 bases and J gave up 7 bases, with 10 bases separating them. Germline CDR1 DFQATT, CDR2 SNEGSKA (reference sequence). CDR3 size: 12 residues. CDR3 loop: CSASGDLNEQFF. The CDR3 DNA is TGCAGTGCTAGCGGAGACTTAAATGAGCAGTTCTTC.

This clonotype showed up many times. J is TRBJ2-1 and V is TRBV12-3 or TRBV12-4, with D unclear. This CDR3 is built from 12 residues. V shed 4 bases and J shed 9 bases, with 10 bases lying between them. For the CDR3, the DNA is TGTGCCAGCAGTTCCTCCGTTAGTGAGCAGTTCTTC. This encodes CASSSSVSEQFF.

This clonotype has just a few counts. The chain is built from TRBV12-5 and TRBJ1-5; D remains ambiguous. Germline V gene data show CDR1 as LGHNT and CDR2 as FRNRAP. CDR3 length: 14 residues. The V end was cut by 7 bases, the J end by 4 bases, with 14 bases between. CDR3: CASALSSENQPQHF. The CDR3 bases are TGTGCTAGTGCTCTCTCGTCGGAGAATCAGCCCCAGCATTTT.

This clonotype was counted at least ten times. The chain is built from TRBV20-1 and TRBJ1-2; D is unresolved. Germline assignment: CDR1 DFQATT and CDR2 SNEGSKA (reference sequence). The CDR3 extends over 12 amino acids. Trimming cost V 4 bases and J 4 bases, with 10 bases left between them. CDR3: CSAIGRSYGYTF. The CDR3 region has the DNA TGCAGTGCTATTGGCAGGTCCTATGGCTACACCTTC.

This clonotype was detected a few times. The chain joins TRBV5-6 to TRBJ2-5, with D maybe TRBD2 (6 bases). Trimming stripped 1 base from V and 2 bases from J, with 15 bases between. The CDR3 sequence is 16 residues long. Germline V gene data show CDR1 as SGHDT and CDR2 as YYEEEE. CDR3: CASSLKLAQGQETQYF. CDR3 DNA sequence: TGTGCCAGCAGCTTGAAGCTAGCGCAGGGACAAGAGACCCAGTACTTC.

This clonotype was seen a few times. This chain links TRBV20-1 with TRBJ2-3; 10 nucleotides agree with TRBD2. The CDR3 covers 15 residues. Germline CDR1 and CDR2: DFQATT and SNEGSKA (reference sequence). Trimming took 3 bases from V and 3 from J; bases not matched to a gene: 6. The CDR3 coding sequence is TGCAGTGCTAGTCCGAGCGGGAGGGGTACAGATACGCAGTATTTT. It specifies CSASPSGRGTDTQYF.

This clonotype was counted only a few times. The chain uses TRBV7-3 and TRBJ2-1, with D possibly matching TRBD2 (5 bases). CDR1 and CDR2 (germline): SGHTA, FQGTGA. The CDR3 totals 16 residues. With 1 base removed from V and 7 bases from J, the gap between germline ends came to 17 bases. CDR3 bases: TGTGCCAGCAGCTTAAGCGTGGCGAGGGTACAGAATGAGCAGTTCTTC. This sequence encodes CASSLSVARVQNEQFF.

The table lists this clonotype with many counts. The V gene is TRBV3-1, the J gene TRBJ2-3; a possible D gene is TRBD1 (5 bases). This CDR3 is built from 14 residues. Per germline, CDR1 LGHDT and CDR2 YNNKEL (reference sequence). V lost 4 bases to trimming and J lost 4 bases, with 12 bases between them. The CDR3 loop reads CASSLQGFPDTQYF. The DNA of the CDR3 is TGTGCCAGCAGCCTTCAGGGTTTCCCAGATACGCAGTATTTT.

This clonotype was observed many times. The rearrangement uses TRBV20-1 and TRBJ2-3; D might be TRBD1 (5 bases). V was clipped by 5 bases and J by 6 bases, with 24 bases between them. CDR3 length: 16 amino acids. CDR1 and CDR2 (germline): DFQATT, SNEGSKA (reference sequence). CDR3 loop: CSAVRPTEFKSDTQYF. The CDR3 region has the DNA TGCAGTGCTGTTCGCCCGACAGAGTTTAAATCGGATACGCAGTATTTT.

The V and J genes are TRBV28 and TRBJ1-2; TRBD1 aligns across 9 bases. J gave up 0 bases and V 5 bases, and 7 bases lay outside the gene matches. The V gene's germline CDR1 is MDHEN and CDR2 SYDVKM. This CDR3 comprises 16 residues. The CDR3 is CASSRTGGLTNYGYTF. The CDR3 nucleotides are TGTGCCAGCAGTCGTACAGGGGGCCTCACTAACTATGGCTACACCTTC.

This clonotype was detected ten times or more. This rearrangement joins TRBV7-8 to TRBJ2-1; D could derive from TRBD1 or TRBD2 (5 bases each). The CDR3 is 14 amino acids. V shed 5 bases and J shed 6 bases, with 14 bases lying between them. Per germline, CDR1 SGHVS and CDR2 FQNEAQ. Here the CDR3 DNA reads TGTGCCAGCAGCCTAAAAGGGACCCCCAATGAGCAGTTCTTC. It is translated as CASSLKGTPNEQFF.

This clonotype has a count of ten or more. V is TRBV5-1 and J is TRBJ2-3, with a tentative D call TRBD1 (5 bases). The CDR3 totals 16 residues. Germline values: CDR1 SGHRS, CDR2 YFSETQ. V lost 3 bases to trimming and J lost 6 bases, with 20 bases between them. In DNA form, the CDR3 reads TGCGCCAGCAGCTCACAAGGGGCAGGGTGGAAGGATACGCAGTATTTT. This sequence encodes CASSSQGAGWKDTQYF.

The table lists this clonotype with a few counts. The chain employs TRBV5-1 and TRBJ2-7, with a weak D call TRBD2 (5 bases). Trimming pared 4 bases from V and 7 bases from J, leaving 15 bases between. This CDR3 region has 13 residues. Germline V lookup: CDR1 SGHRS, CDR2 YFSETQ. The DNA for the CDR3 is TGCGCCAGCAGCCGACCGGACTTACCTGAGCAGTACTTC. Protein: CASSRPDLPEQYF.

This clonotype occurred once. The chain carries TRBV6-1 and TRBJ1-6; D gene uncertain. This CDR3 is 15 amino acids long. Germline lookup yields CDR1 MNHNS and CDR2 SASEGT. V was clipped by 5 bases and J by 9 bases, with 17 bases between them. The CDR3 here is CASSPDPPGGSPLHF. The CDR3 coding sequence is TGTGCCAGCAGTCCGGACCCTCCTGGCGGTTCACCCCTCCACTTT.

This clonotype turned up a few times. The V and J genes are TRBV6-5 and TRBJ1-4; TRBD1 matches at 8 bases. CDR1 is MNHEY, CDR2 SVGAGI, per germline. The CDR3 has 14 amino acids. Trimming removed 2 bases from V and 4 bases from J; junction bases left unmatched: 0. CDR3 nucleotide sequence: TGTGCCAGCAGTTACACAGGGGGTAATGAAAAACTGTTTTTT. Residues: CASSYTGGNEKLFF.

This clonotype was observed a few times. This chain's CDR3 is CASSFGQGGSPLHF. The CDR3 region has the DNA TGTGCCAGCAGCTTTGGACAGGGGGGTTCACCCCTCCACTTT. V gene TRBV7-2 combines with J gene TRBJ1-6; 10 bases are shared with TRBD1. The CDR3 runs to 14 residues. Germline V gene sequence: CDR1 SGHTA, CDR2 FQGNSA. Losses at the gene ends were 3 bases for V and 9 bases for J; bases not matched to a gene: 2.

This clonotype was picked up many times. The rearrangement links TRBV10-3 to TRBJ2-5; no clear D gene. Trimming removed 11 bases at V and 1 base at J, with 14 bases between. Germline V gene lookup returns CDR1 ENHRY and CDR2 SYGVKD. This CDR3 comprises 13 residues. CDR3 loop: CAPSKASQETQYF. The CDR3 bases are TGTGCCCCGAGTAAGGCCAGCCAAGAGACCCAGTACTTC.